This T cell receptor beta chain was identified during a study of shared clonotypes between healthy human individuals. Findings of the study overall: Clonotypes shared by all four donors outscored non-shared clonotypes in generation probability. It was observed that approximately 5% of naive CD4 clonotypes were shared across a handful of donors.

Naive CD8 cells, CD45RO-negative and positively selected for CCR7, excluded terminally differentiated effector memory CD45RA+ cells. Concerning this clone itself: No antigen is known for it.

This was a deep-level run. Replicate sorted-subset PCRs were loaded with around 220 ng DNA, about 30,000 T cell genomes. Data came from immunoSEQ multiplex PCR; TCRdb stores just in-frame clones and leaves some out. The data contain approximately 600,000 clones, approximately 95% of them singletons. The TCR originated in a woman aged 25 to 39 in good health. The source material was naive CD8+ T cells sorted from blood.

The CDR3 is CASSGKASGNYEQYF. The CDR3 nucleotides are TGCGCCAGCAGCGGCAAGGCTAGCGGTAACTACGAGCAGTACTTC. This sequence joins TRBV4-1 and TRBJ2-7, with 7 bases identical to TRBD2. This CDR3 has 15 residues. The germline gives CDR1 MGHRA, CDR2 YSYEKL. V shed 5 bases, J shed 3 bases, and the junction held 10 bases outside the gene matches.